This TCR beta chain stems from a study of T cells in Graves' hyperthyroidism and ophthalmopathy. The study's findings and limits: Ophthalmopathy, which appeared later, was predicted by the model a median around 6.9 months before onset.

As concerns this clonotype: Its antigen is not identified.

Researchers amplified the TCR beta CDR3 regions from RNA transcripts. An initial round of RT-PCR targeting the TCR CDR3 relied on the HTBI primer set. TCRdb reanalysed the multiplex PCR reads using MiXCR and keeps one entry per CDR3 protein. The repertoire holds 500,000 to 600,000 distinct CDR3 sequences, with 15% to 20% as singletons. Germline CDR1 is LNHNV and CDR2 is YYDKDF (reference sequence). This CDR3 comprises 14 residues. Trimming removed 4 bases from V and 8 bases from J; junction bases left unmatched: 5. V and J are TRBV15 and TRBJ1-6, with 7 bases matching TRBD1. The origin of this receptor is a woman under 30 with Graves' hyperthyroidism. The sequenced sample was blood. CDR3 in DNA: TGTGCCACCAGCATAGGGGACAGAGATTCACCCCTCCACTTT. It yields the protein CATSIGDRDSPLHF.